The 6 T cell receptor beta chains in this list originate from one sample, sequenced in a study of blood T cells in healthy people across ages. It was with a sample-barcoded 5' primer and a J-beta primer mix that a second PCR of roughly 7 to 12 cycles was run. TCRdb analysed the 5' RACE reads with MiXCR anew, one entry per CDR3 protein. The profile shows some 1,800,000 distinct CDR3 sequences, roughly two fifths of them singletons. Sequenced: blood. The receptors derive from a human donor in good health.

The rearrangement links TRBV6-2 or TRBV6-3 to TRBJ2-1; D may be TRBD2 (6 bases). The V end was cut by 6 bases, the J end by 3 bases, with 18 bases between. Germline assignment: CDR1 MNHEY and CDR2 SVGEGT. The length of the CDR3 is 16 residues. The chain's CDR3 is CASSPTGVFSYNEQFF. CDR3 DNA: TGTGCCAGCAGCCCTACGGGGGTGTTTAGCTACAATGAGCAGTTCTTC.

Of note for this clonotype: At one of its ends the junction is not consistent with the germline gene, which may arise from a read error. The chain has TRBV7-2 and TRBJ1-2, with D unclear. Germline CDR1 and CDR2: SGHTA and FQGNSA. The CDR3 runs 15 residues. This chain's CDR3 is CASSLSGGEAYGYTF. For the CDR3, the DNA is TGTGCCAGCAGCTTATCGGGTGGGGAGGCCTATGGCTACACATTC.

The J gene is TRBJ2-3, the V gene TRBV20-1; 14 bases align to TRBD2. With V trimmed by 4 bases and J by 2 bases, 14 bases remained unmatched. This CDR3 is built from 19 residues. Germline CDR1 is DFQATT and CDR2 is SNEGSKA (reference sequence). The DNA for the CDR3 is TGCAGTGCTACGCCAGGACTAGCGGGGGGCGCACAAAACACAGATACGCAGTATTTT. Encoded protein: CSATPGLAGGAQNTDTQYF.

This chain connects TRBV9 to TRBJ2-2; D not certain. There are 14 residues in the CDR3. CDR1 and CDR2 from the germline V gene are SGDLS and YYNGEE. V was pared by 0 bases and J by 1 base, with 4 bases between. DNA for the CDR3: TGTGCCAGCAGCGTAGCTAGGAACACCGGGGAGCTGTTTTTT. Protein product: CASSVARNTGELFF. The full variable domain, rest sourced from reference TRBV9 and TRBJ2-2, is DSGVTQTPKHLITATGQRVTLRCSPRSGDLSVYWYQQSLDQGLQFLIQYYNGEERAKGNILERFSAQQFPDLHSELNLSSLELGDSALYFCASSVARNTGELFFGEGSRLTVL.

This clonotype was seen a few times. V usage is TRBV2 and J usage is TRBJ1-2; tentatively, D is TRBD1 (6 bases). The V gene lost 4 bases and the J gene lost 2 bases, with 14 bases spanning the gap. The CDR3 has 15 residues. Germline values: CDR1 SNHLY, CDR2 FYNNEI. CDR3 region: CASSAGGDINYGYTF. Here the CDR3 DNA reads TGTGCCAGCAGTGCGGGGGGCGATATAAACTATGGCTACACCTTC.

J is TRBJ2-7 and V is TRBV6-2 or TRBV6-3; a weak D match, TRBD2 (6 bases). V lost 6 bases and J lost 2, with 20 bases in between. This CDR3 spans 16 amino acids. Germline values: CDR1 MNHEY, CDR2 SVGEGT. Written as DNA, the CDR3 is TGTGCCAGCAGAGGACTACTGTCCCAAGTAACCTACGAGCAGTACTTC. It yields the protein CASRGLLSQVTYEQYF.